A selection of T cell receptor beta chains follows, all from one sample in a study of T-cell reconstitution after alpha-beta-depleted transplantation in children. MiXCR, applied by TCRdb to the PCR reads, yields one record per CDR3 protein. The sample lists approximately 520,000 distinct CDR3 sequences, 32% occurring once. The sequencing used PBMCs from the stem cell graft donor, collected from the stem cell graft. The receptors derive from a human donor who donated a stem cell graft to a child with aplastic anemia. The CDR3 runs from the conserved cysteine through the conserved F or W. Fields, in order: J gene, V gene, CDR3 protein.

TRBJ2-3 TRBV7-2 CASSLAGHNTDTQYF
TRBJ1-1 TRBV19 CASSSWTGSDFAEAFF
TRBJ2-3 TRBV6-1 CASSKIAGGPSDTQYF
TRBJ1-2 TRBV13 CASSLVSGGGYTF
TRBJ2-5 TRBV20-1 CSAYDRGETQYF
TRBJ2-1 TRBV5-1 CASSTLPGFHNEQFF
TRBJ1-6 TRBV4-3 CASSPYWKPDKGYNSPLHF
TRBJ2-1 TRBV14 CASRGTGKTNEQFF
TRBJ2-1 TRBV29-1 CSAGLERANEQFF
TRBJ2-3 TRBV7-2 CASSPRPGTSSTDTQYF
TRBJ1-5 TRBV9 CASSETGGGQPQHF
TRBJ2-7 TRBV4-3 CASSQETLAYEQYF
TRBJ1-6 TRBV7-2 CASGRDRGNSPLHF
TRBJ2-2 TRBV29-1 CSVGPMAGELFF
TRBJ2-3 TRBV5-5 CASSSGDRGDPSTYF
TRBJ1-2 TRBV11-2 CASSRTWTEHESNYGYTF
TRBJ1-5 TRBV6-2/TRBV6-3 CASSYGVSNQPQHF